Shown below are 16 T cell receptor beta chains from a single sample sequenced in a study of cytomegalovirus exposure and HLA in healthy donors. PCR used 60 Vbeta primers and 13 Jbeta primers. This table comes from immunoSEQ multiplex PCR, and its TCRdb copy is limited to in-frame clones, with some not included. This table holds approximately 68,000 clones. The sample was PBMCs. The receptors were sampled from a female donor in good health and CMV-seropositive.

The V call is TRBV30, the J call TRBJ2-3, with 10 bases matching TRBD2. CDR3 length: 15 amino acids. The trim removed 2 bases at V and 6 bases at J, leaving 8 bases unmatched. Germline loops: CDR1 GTSNPN, CDR2 SVGIG (reference sequence). The CDR3 bases are TGTGCCTGGAGTCGGGGAGCGGGGGGGCCGGATACGCAGTATTTT. It translates to CAWSRGAGGPDTQYF. The complete variable domain, with remaining parts taken from reference TRBV30 and TRBJ2-3, reads SQTIHQWPATLVQPVGSPLSLECTVEGTSNPNLYWYRQAAGRGLQLLFYSVGIGQISSEVPQNLSASRPQDRQFILSSKKLLLSDSGFYLCAWSRGAGGPDTQYFGPGTRLTVL.

The rearrangement uses TRBV27 and TRBJ2-2; 8 nucleotides align to TRBD1. V was clipped by 5 bases and J by 7 bases; unmatched bases: 9. Germline V CDR1 and CDR2: MNHEY, SMNVEV (reference sequence). The CDR3 loop spans 15 amino acids. The CDR3 region has the DNA TGTGCCAGCAGTCCACGGACAGGGATCGTCGGGGAGCTGTTTTTT. It specifies CASSPRTGIVGELFF.

This chain links TRBV19 with TRBJ1-2, with D possibly matching TRBD1 (6 bases). This CDR3 is 15 amino acids long. Germline V gene sequence: CDR1 LNHDA, CDR2 SQIVND (reference sequence). V lost 10 bases and J lost 4, with 22 bases in between. CDR3 in amino acids: CATSRSGDLGYGYTF. The CDR3 DNA reads TGTGCCACTAGCAGATCAGGGGATTTAGGCTATGGCTACACCTTC.

This chain connects TRBV5-1 to TRBJ2-4; possibly TRBD2 for D (6 bases). There are 17 residues in the CDR3. V lost 5 bases to trimming and J lost 0 bases, with 18 bases between them. The germline gives CDR1 SGHRS, CDR2 YFSETQ. CDR3 residues: CASRSGPVSLAKNIQYF. In nucleotides, the CDR3 is TGCGCCAGCAGAAGCGGGCCAGTCAGTTTAGCCAAAAACATTCAGTACTTC.

This chain joins TRBV6-5 and TRBJ2-1; 8 bases are a match to TRBD1. V shed 6 bases and J 6 bases; nucleotides not matched to a gene: 10. CDR1 and CDR2 (germline): MNHEY, SVGAGI. The CDR3 is 15 amino acids. The CDR3 region is CASSSDRGWSNEQFF. The CDR3 region has the DNA TGTGCCAGCAGCTCCGACAGGGGATGGTCCAATGAGCAGTTCTTC.

This rearrangement joins TRBV6-1 to TRBJ1-5; a possible D gene is TRBD1 (6 bases). Trimming left V 8 bases short and J 6 bases short, with 17 bases between. This CDR3 has 14 residues. Germline loops: CDR1 MNHNS, CDR2 SASEGT. The chain's CDR3 is CASSNRAGSQPQHF. In nucleotides, the CDR3 is TGTGCCAGCTCAAACAGGGCAGGTAGTCAGCCCCAGCATTTT.

This chain uses TRBV7-2 with TRBJ1-4; D is unclear. This CDR3 is 16 amino acids long. Germline V lookup: CDR1 SGHTA, CDR2 FQGNSA. V was trimmed by 1 base and J by 0 bases, leaving 9 bases between them. CDR3: CASSLGNTATNEKLFF. DNA of the CDR3: TGTGCCAGCAGCTTAGGTAACACCGCAACTAATGAAAAACTGTTTTTT.

In DNA form, the CDR3 reads TGTGCCAGCAGCGCCCAGACAGGGGTTAACTATGGCTACACCTTC. Amino acids: CASSAQTGVNYGYTF. The V call is TRBV9, the J call TRBJ1-2, with 8 nucleotides matching TRBD1. J gave up 1 base and V 3 bases, and 5 bases lay outside the gene matches. There are 15 residues in the CDR3. The germline CDR1 and CDR2 sequences are SGDLS and YYNGEE.

The V call is TRBV7-9, the J call TRBJ1-6; D not certain. The CDR3 runs to 13 residues. CDR1 SEHNR and CDR2 FQNEAQ come from the germline V gene (reference sequence). V lost 1 base, J lost 10 bases, and 8 bases lay in between. In DNA form, the CDR3 reads TGTGCCAGCAGCTTAGGGCAAATCTCACCCCTCCACTTT. Protein: CASSLGQISPLHF.

The rearrangement uses TRBV19 and TRBJ1-1; TRBD1 agrees at 12 bases. The CDR3 has 17 amino acids. Trimming cost V 3 bases and J 1 base; bases outside gene matches: 6. Looked up from germline, CDR1 is LNHDA and CDR2 is SQIVND (reference sequence). The CDR3 reads CASSISGQGAQNTEAFF. DNA of the CDR3: TGTGCCAGTAGTATCTCGGGACAGGGGGCTCAGAACACTGAAGCTTTCTTT.

The V and J genes are TRBV6-5 and TRBJ2-3; possible D gene TRBD2, 6 bases. The V and J ends lost 4 bases and 4 bases respectively, with 15 bases between them. The CDR3 length is 15 residues. CDR1 and CDR2 from the germline V gene are MNHEY and SVGAGI. The CDR3 DNA reads TGTGCCAGCAGTTCCATCATAGCGGCCGCAGATACGCAGTATTTT. Translating gives CASSSIIAAADTQYF.

The chain has TRBV2 and TRBJ2-5, with 7 positions matching TRBD2. CDR3 size: 14 residues. With 2 bases clipped from V and 3 bases from J, the junction kept 3 bases outside the gene matches. Germline V gene data show CDR1 as SNHLY and CDR2 as FYNNEI. The CDR3 loop is CASSEWTRKETQYF. The CDR3, as DNA: TGTGCCAGCAGTGAATGGACTAGAAAAGAGACCCAGTACTTC.

V gene TRBV4-3 combines with J gene TRBJ2-1, with 7 bases lining up with TRBD1. The CDR3 has 14 amino acids. V shed 3 bases, J shed 10 bases, and the junction held 9 bases outside the gene matches. CDR1 LGHNA and CDR2 YSLEER come from the germline V gene. CDR3 loop: CASSQSTDRDEQFF. The CDR3 bases are TGCGCCAGCAGCCAGTCCACAGACAGGGACGAGCAGTTCTTC.

The rearrangement joins TRBV19 to TRBJ2-1; maybe TRBD1 (6 bases). With 5 bases removed from V and 7 bases from J, the gap between germline ends came to 18 bases. Per the germline V gene, CDR1 is LNHDA and CDR2 is SQIVND (reference sequence). This CDR3 has 15 residues. The CDR3 is CASSFRQVSFNEQFF. The CDR3 DNA sequence: TGTGCCAGTAGTTTTCGACAGGTTTCGTTTAATGAGCAGTTCTTC.

The chain is built from TRBV13 and TRBJ1-1; TRBD1 is a possible D gene (6 bases). Germline loops: CDR1 PRHDT, CDR2 FYEKMQ (reference sequence). The CDR3 contains 18 residues. Trimming removed 0 bases at V and 0 bases at J, with 17 bases between. The CDR3 nucleotides read TGTGCCAGCAGCTTAGGCCCGGGGGGCCTAACAATGAACACTGAAGCTTTCTTT. Its protein is CASSLGPGGLTMNTEAFF.

The chain joins TRBV19 to TRBJ1-2; the match to TRBD1 covers 10 bases. After removal of 10 bases from V and 2 bases from J, the junction contained 7 bases not matched to a gene. Germline-derived CDR1 and CDR2 are LNHDA and SQIVND (reference sequence). CDR3 length equals 14 residues. CDR3 amino acids: CATSRDRGNYGYTF. CDR3 DNA: TGTGCCACTTCGCGGGACAGGGGAAACTATGGCTACACCTTC.